Each of the 5 T cell receptor beta chains below was sequenced from the same sample in a study of Ad26.COV2.S vaccination and SARS-CoV-2 variants. Treatment reported: over 15 received Ad26.COV2.S at low or high dose, single or two shots; about 5 received placebo; per-sample allocation not given. Collection of samples fell on day 63 after the first vaccine or placebo injection. Assay: immunoSEQ multiplex PCR; the TCRdb copy retains only in-frame clones and omits some. The table records more than 300,000 clones, around 84% of them present only once. The sample consisted of peripheral blood, taken in a trial of Ad26.COV2.S vaccine versus placebo. Every receptor here comes from a person between 18 and 60 years old who received the Ad26.COV2.S COVID-19 vaccine or a placebo.

This rearrangement joins TRBV29-1 to TRBJ2-3; 12 bases match TRBD2. The CDR3 length is 13 residues. CDR1 and CDR2 from the germline V gene are SQVTM and ANQGSEA. V lost 7 bases and J lost 6; bases outside the gene matches: 5. The CDR3: CSADGLAGDTQYF. The CDR3 nucleotides are TGCAGCGCCGATGGACTAGCGGGGGATACGCAGTATTTT.

The chain uses TRBV6-5 and TRBJ2-2; D may be TRBD2 (6 bases). The germline gives CDR1 MNHEY, CDR2 SVGAGI. The CDR3 sequence is 16 residues long. V lost 1 base and J lost 0, with 9 bases in between. The DNA for the CDR3 is TGTGCCAGCAGTTACTTCGCGGGAACGAACACCGGGGAGCTGTTTTTT. It codes for CASSYFAGTNTGELFF.

This sequence joins TRBV5-1 and TRBJ1-5, with D perhaps matching TRBD1 (6 bases). V gave up 4 bases and J gave up 4 bases, with 9 bases separating them. The V gene's germline CDR1 is SGHRS and CDR2 YFSETQ. The CDR3 extends over 13 amino acids. The CDR3 coding sequence is TGCGCCAGCAGCCACGGACAGAATCAGCCCCAGCATTTT. Translated: CASSHGQNQPQHF. Full variable domain (remainder filled in from reference TRBV5-1 and TRBJ1-5): KAGVTQTPRYLIKTRGQQVTLSCSPISGHRSVSWYQQTPGQGLQFLFEYFSETQRNKGNFPGRFSGRQFSNSRSEMNVSTLELGDSALYLCASSHGQNQPQHFGDGTRLSIL.

This chain uses TRBV7-8 with TRBJ2-4; D might be TRBD1 (6 bases). The V gene lost 10 bases and the J gene lost 3 bases, with 16 bases spanning the gap. The CDR3 has 14 amino acids. From germline, CDR1 is SGHVS and CDR2 FQNEAQ. CDR3 nucleotides: TGTGCCACCTCGACAGGTGGGAGCAAAAACATTCAGTACTTC. Its protein is CATSTGGSKNIQYF.

This rearrangement joins TRBV18 to TRBJ2-1, with 7 bases lining up with TRBD2. Unmatched junction bases numbered 3, after V lost 1 base and J lost 3 bases. Germline V gene sequence: CDR1 KGHSH, CDR2 LQKENI. The CDR3 contains 15 residues. In DNA form, the CDR3 reads TGTGCCAGCTCACCACGGGCTAGCGGCTACAATGAGCAGTTCTTC. This gives the protein CASSPRASGYNEQFF.